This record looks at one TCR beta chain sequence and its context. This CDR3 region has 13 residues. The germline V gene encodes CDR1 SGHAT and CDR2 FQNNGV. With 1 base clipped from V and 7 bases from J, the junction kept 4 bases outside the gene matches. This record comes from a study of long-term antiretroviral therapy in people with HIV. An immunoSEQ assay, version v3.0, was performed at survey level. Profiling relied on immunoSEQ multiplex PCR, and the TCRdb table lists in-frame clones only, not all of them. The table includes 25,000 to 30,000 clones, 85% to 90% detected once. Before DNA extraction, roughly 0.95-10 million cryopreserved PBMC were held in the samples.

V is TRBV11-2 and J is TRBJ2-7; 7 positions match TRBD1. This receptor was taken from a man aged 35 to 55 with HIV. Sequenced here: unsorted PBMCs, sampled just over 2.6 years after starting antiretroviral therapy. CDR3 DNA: TGTGCCAGCAGCTTAGGACAGGGTGCAGAGCAGTACTTC. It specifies CASSLGQGAEQYF.